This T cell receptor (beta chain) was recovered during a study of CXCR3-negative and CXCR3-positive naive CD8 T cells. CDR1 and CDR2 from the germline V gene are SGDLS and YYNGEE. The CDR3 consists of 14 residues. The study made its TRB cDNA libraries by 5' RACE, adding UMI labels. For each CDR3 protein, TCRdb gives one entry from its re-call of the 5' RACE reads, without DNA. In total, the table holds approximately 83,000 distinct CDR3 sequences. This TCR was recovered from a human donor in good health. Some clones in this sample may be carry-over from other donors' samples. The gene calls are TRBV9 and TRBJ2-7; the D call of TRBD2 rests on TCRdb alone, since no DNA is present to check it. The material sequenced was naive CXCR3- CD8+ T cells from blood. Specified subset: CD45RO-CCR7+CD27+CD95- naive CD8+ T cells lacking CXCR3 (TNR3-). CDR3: CASSGGGLAREQYF.